This T cell receptor beta chain is from a study of cytomegalovirus exposure and HLA in healthy donors. Study-wide context: HLA-typed donors were the source of tens of millions of unique TCRs held in an early data release.

PCR was performed using 60 Vbeta and 13 Jbeta primers. Only in-frame clones appear in the TCRdb table, and some are missing; sequencing was by immunoSEQ multiplex PCR. Among around 130,000 clones listed, about 78% were seen once. Study results and limitations: The authors listed 150 to 200 TCR beta chains as cytomegalovirus-associated.

The J segment lost 3 bases and the V segment lost 2 bases, leaving 3 bases of the junction unmatched. Germline V CDR1 and CDR2: SGHRS, YFSETQ. This CDR3 spans 15 amino acids. This clone was seen only once. Antigen unknown. The clonotype was recovered from a human donor in good health. The sequenced sample consisted of PBMCs. V and J are TRBV5-1 and TRBJ2-3; TRBD2 matches at 10 bases. The CDR3 loop reads CASSFLAGETDTQYF. In nucleotides, the CDR3 is TGCGCCAGCAGCTTCCTAGCGGGAGAGACAGATACGCAGTATTTT.